This TCR beta chain was captured by sequencing in a study of cytomegalovirus exposure and HLA in healthy donors. The PCR made use of 60 Vbeta and 13 Jbeta primers. In the original analysis: Roughly 11 million of the about 80 million unique TCR beta chains counted in a later analysis were shared. Assay: immunoSEQ multiplex PCR; the TCRdb copy retains only in-frame clones and omits some. That table gives V, J and clone size, and the DNA gave D and trimming. The sample holds approximately 74,000 clones; 75% are singletons and the top ten take about 8%. Germline CDR1 is PRHDT and CDR2 is FYEKMQ (reference sequence). After removal of 0 bases from V and 3 bases from J, the junction contained 9 bases not matched to a gene. This CDR3 region has 17 residues. Overall study findings and caveats: Later work found most CMV-associated TCR beta chains apparently HLA-restricted. Being productive about 87% or about 30% of the time was typical of most TCR beta V segments in an earlier analysis. Analysis was carried out at a later point, and it linked a missense DCLRE1C variant to TCR beta V- and J-gene trimming.

This clone was counted once. Its antigen is undetermined. The sequenced sample consisted of PBMCs. The chain joins TRBV13 to TRBJ2-3; 7 bases line up with TRBD1. The sequence came from a man aged 55 to 70 in good health and CMV-seropositive. The CDR3, as DNA: TGTGCCAGCAGCTTAGGCCGAGGGGGCGCGAGGACAGATACGCAGTATTTT. This gives the protein CASSLGRGGARTDTQYF.